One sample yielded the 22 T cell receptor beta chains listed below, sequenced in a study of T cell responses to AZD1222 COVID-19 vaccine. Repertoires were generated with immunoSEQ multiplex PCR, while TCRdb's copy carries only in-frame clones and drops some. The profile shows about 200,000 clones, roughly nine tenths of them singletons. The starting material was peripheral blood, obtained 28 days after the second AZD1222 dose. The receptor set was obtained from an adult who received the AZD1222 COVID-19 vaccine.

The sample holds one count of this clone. DNA of the CDR3: TGTGCCAGCAGCCTCAGTTGGAGGGGTGAGGGAGGAAACACCATATATTTT. Protein sequence: CASSLSWRGEGGNTIYF. V gene TRBV7-3 combines with J gene TRBJ1-3; D is perhaps TRBD1 (5 bases). Trimming took 5 bases from V and 4 from J, leaving 21 bases between them. Germline loops: CDR1 SGHTA, CDR2 FQGTGA. The CDR3 sequence is 17 residues long.

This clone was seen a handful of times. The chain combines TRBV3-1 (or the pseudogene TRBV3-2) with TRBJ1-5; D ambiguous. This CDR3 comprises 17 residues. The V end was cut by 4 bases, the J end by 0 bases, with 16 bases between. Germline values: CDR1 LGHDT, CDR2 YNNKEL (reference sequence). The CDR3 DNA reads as TGTGCCAGCAGCCGGACGGCGGAGCAGGTTAGCAATCAGCCCCAGCATTTT. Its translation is CASSRTAEQVSNQPQHF.

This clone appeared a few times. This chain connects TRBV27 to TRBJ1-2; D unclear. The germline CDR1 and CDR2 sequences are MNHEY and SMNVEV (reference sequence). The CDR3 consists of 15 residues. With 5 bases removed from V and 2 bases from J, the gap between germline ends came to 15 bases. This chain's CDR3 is CASSPTVGLNYGYTF. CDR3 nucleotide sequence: TGTGCCAGCAGTCCGACCGTAGGCCTCAACTATGGCTACACCTTC.

The CDR3: CASSLGLREDTEAFF. In nucleotides, the CDR3 is TGCGCCAGCAGCTTGGGTCTCAGGGAGGACACTGAAGCTTTCTTT. The gene calls are TRBV5-1 and TRBJ1-1, with TRBD1 as a possible D gene (5 bases). CDR1 is SGHRS and CDR2 is YFSETQ in the germline V gene. CDR3 size: 15 residues. Trimming stripped 0 bases from V and 3 bases from J, with 12 bases between.

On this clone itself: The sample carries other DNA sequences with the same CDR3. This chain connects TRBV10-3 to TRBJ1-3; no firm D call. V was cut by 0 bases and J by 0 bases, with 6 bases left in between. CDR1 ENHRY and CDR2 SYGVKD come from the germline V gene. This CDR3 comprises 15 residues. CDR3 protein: CAISESGSSGNTIYF. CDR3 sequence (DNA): TGTGCCATCAGTGAGTCGGGATCCTCTGGAAACACCATATATTTT.

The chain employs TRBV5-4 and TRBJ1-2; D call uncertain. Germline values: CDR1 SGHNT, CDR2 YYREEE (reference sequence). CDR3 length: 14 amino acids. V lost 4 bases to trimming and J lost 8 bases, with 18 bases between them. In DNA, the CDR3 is TGTGCCAGCAGCCCGAATCAAGGAGTGTCCGGCTACACCTTC. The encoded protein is CASSPNQGVSGYTF.

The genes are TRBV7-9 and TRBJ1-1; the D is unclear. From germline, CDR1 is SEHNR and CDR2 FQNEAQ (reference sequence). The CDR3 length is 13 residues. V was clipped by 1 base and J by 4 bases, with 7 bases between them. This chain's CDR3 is CASSLGASTEAFF. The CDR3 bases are TGTGCCAGCAGCTTAGGGGCCTCCACTGAAGCTTTCTTT. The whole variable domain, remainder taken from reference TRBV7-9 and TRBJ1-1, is DTGVSQNPRHKITKRGQNVTFRCDPISEHNRLYWYRQTLGQGPEFLTYFQNEAQLEKSRLLSDRFSAERPKGSFSTLEIQRTEQGDSAMYLCASSLGASTEAFFGQGTRLTVV.

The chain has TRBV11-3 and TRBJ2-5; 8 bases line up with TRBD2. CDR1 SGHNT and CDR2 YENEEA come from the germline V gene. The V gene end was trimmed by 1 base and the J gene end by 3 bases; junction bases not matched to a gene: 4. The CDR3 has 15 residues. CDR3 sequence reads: CASSLGPGGEETQYF. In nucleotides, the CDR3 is TGTGCCAGCAGCTTAGGCCCGGGAGGGGAAGAGACCCAGTACTTC.

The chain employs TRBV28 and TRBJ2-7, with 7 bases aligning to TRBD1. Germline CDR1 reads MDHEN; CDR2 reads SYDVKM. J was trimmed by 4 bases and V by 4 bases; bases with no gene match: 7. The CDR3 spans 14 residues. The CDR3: CASSSGTEQYEQYF. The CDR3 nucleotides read TGTGCCAGCAGTTCTGGGACAGAACAATACGAGCAGTACTTC. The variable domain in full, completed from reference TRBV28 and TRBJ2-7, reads DVKVTQSSRYLVKRTGEKVFLECVQDMDHENMFWYRQDPGLGLRLIYFSYDVKMKEKGDIPEGYSVSREKKERFSLILESASTNQTSMYLCASSSGTEQYEQYFGPGTRLTVT.

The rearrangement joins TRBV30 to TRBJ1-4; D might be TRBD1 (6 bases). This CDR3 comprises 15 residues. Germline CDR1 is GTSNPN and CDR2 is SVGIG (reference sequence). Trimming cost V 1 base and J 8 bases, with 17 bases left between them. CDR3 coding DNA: TGTGCCTGGAGTGGTTTTGAACAGGGCTGGGAAAAACTGTTTTTT. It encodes CAWSGFEQGWEKLFF.

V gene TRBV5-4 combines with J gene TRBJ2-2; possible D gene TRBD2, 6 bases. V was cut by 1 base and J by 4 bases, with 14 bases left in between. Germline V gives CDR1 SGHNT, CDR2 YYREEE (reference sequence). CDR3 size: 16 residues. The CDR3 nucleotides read TGTGCCAGCAGCTTGATGGCGGGAATCGGCACCGGGGAGCTGTTTTTT. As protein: CASSLMAGIGTGELFF.

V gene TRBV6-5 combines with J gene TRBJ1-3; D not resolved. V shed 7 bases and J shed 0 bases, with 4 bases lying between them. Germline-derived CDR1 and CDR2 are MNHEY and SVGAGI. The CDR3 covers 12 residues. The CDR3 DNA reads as TGTGCCAGCAAGGGCTCTGGAAACACCATATATTTT. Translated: CASKGSGNTIYF.

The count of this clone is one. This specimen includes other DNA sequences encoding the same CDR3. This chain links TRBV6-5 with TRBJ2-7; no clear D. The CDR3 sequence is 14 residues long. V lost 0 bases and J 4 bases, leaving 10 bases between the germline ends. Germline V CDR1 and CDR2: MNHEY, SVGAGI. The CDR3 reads CASSYSRSSYEQYF. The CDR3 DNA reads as TGTGCCAGCAGTTACTCCCGGTCATCATACGAGCAGTACTTC.

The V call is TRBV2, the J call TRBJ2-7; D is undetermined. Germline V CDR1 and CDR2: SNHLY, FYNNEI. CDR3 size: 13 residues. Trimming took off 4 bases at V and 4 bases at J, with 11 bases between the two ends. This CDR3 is CASSGPAKYEQYF. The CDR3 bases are TGTGCCAGCAGTGGCCCCGCCAAATACGAGCAGTACTTC.

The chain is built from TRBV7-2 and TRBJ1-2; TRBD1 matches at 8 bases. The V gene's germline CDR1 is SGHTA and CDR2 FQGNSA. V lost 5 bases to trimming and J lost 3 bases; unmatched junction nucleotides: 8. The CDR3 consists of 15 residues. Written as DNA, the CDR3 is TGTGCCAGCAGCCCCCGGGACAGGACGTACTATGGCTACACCTTC. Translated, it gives CASSPRDRTYYGYTF.

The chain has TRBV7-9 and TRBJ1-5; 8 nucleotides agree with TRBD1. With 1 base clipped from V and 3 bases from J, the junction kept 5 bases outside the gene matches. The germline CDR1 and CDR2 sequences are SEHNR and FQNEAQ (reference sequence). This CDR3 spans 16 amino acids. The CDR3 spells CASSLEGQGDNQPQHF. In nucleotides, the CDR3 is TGTGCCAGCAGCTTAGAAGGACAGGGAGACAATCAGCCCCAGCATTTT. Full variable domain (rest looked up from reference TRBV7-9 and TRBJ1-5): DTGVSQNPRHKITKRGQNVTFRCDPISEHNRLYWYRQTLGQGPEFLTYFQNEAQLEKSRLLSDRFSAERPKGSFSTLEIQRTEQGDSAMYLCASSLEGQGDNQPQHFGDGTRLSIL.

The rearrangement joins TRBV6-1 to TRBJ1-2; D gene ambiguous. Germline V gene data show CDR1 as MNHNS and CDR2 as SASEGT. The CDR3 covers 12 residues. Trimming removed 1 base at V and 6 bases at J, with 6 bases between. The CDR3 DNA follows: TGTGCCAGCAGTGAAGACGGCCATGGCTACACCTTC. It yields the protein CASSEDGHGYTF.

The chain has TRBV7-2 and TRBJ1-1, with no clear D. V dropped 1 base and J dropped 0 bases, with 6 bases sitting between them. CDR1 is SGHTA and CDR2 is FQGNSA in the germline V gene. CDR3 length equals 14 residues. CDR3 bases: TGTGCCAGCAGCTTAGGATACATGAACACTGAAGCTTTCTTT. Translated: CASSLGYMNTEAFF.

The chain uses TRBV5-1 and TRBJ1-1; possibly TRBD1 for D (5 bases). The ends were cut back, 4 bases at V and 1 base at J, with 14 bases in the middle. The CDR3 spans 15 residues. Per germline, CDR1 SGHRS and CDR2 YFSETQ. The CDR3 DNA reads TGCGCCAGCAGCATTGACGGGGCAACGAACACTGAAGCTTTCTTT. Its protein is CASSIDGATNTEAFF.

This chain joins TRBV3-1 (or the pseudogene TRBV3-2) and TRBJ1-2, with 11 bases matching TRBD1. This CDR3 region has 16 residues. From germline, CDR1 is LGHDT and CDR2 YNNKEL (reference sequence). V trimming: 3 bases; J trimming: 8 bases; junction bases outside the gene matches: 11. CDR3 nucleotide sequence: TGTGCCAGCAGCCACGGGTCTGCCCGGACAGGGGGCGGCTACACCTTC. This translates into CASSHGSARTGGGYTF.

In DNA, the CDR3 is TGTGCCAGCAGCCCGAGGGGTGACACTGAAGCTTTCTTT. Translated: CASSPRGDTEAFF. The chain links TRBV3-1 (or the pseudogene TRBV3-2) to TRBJ1-1; D might be TRBD1 (5 bases). The CDR3 is 13 residues long. CDR1 and CDR2 from the germline V gene are LGHDT and YNNKEL (reference sequence). The V end lost 4 bases, the J end lost 3 bases, and 9 bases lay between the germline ends.

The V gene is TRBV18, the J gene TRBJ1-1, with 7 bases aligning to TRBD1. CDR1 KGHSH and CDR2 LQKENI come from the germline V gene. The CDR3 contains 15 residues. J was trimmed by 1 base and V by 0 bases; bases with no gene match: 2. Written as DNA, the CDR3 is TGTGCCAGCTCACCACCAAGGGGGCGGAACACTGAAGCTTTCTTT. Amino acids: CASSPPRGRNTEAFF.